These 30 T cell receptor beta chains were all obtained from the same sample, sequenced in a study of blood T cell repertoires in COVID-19. This table comes from immunoSEQ multiplex PCR, and its TCRdb copy is limited to in-frame clones, with some not included. Of 250,000 or so clones listed, 60% to 75% were seen once; the top ten hold 2.5% to 4%. Sequenced material: peripheral blood. These TCRs come from a woman aged 80 or over with acute or convalescent COVID-19.

The genes are TRBV5-1 and TRBJ1-6; TRBD1 matches 7 bases. The junction had 9 bases not matched to a gene; V was cut back by 0 bases and J by 9 bases. The CDR3 covers 16 residues. Germline CDR1 is SGHRS and CDR2 is YFSETQ. DNA for the CDR3: TGCGCCAGCAGCTTGGGGGGCGGACAGGACAGTTCACCCCTCCACTTT. Its translation: CASSLGGGQDSSPLHF.

The CDR3 is CASSLGRQGARETQYF. CDR3 in DNA: TGTGCCAGCAGCTTGGGCCGGCAGGGGGCGAGGGAGACCCAGTACTTC. V gene TRBV5-5 combines with J gene TRBJ2-5; TRBD1 matches at 8 bases. Germline loops: CDR1 SGHKS, CDR2 YYEKEE (reference sequence). There are 16 residues in the CDR3. After removal of 0 bases from V and 5 bases from J, the junction contained 9 bases not matched to a gene.

The V call is TRBV9, the J call TRBJ2-2, with 9 bases identical to TRBD1. Germline values: CDR1 SGDLS, CDR2 YYNGEE. The CDR3 is made up of 15 amino acids. The junction had 4 bases not matched to a gene; V was cut back by 0 bases and J by 7 bases. The CDR3 loop reads CASSVGGQGSGELFF. The CDR3 DNA reads as TGTGCCAGCAGCGTAGGGGGACAGGGTAGCGGGGAGCTGTTTTTT.

This clone was detected only a few times. The rearrangement uses TRBV27 and TRBJ1-2; D uncertain. V was pared by 2 bases and J by 4 bases, with 11 bases between. The germline V gene encodes CDR1 MNHEY and CDR2 SMNVEV (reference sequence). The CDR3 consists of 14 residues. The CDR3: CASSLNGRSYGYTF. The CDR3 DNA follows: TGTGCCAGCAGTTTAAACGGGAGGTCCTATGGCTACACCTTC.

The V gene is TRBV25-1, the J gene TRBJ2-2, with D perhaps matching TRBD2 (6 bases). Trimming cost V 2 bases and J 3 bases, with 16 bases left between them. The CDR3 loop spans 17 amino acids. CDR1 and CDR2 from the germline V gene are MGHDK and SYGVNS. CDR3 sequence: CASSEGGTRVYTGELFF. The CDR3 bases are TGTGCCAGCAGTGAAGGGGGGACCAGGGTCTACACCGGGGAGCTGTTTTTT.

The rearrangement links TRBV3-1 (or the pseudogene TRBV3-2) to TRBJ1-1, with TRBD1 matching 10 bases. The CDR3 has 12 residues. V gave up 4 bases and J gave up 11 bases; unmatched junction bases: 4. CDR1 and CDR2 from the germline V gene are LGHDT and YNNKEL (reference sequence). CDR3 DNA: TGTGCCAGCAGCCGTTGGACAGGGGGGGCTTTCTTT. Translation: CASSRWTGGAFF.

The DNA for the CDR3 is TGTGCCAGCAGCCGCCGGACAGGGGTGGGAGAGCAGTACTTC. It specifies CASSRRTGVGEQYF. The V gene is TRBV2, the J gene TRBJ2-7; 9 bases are shared with TRBD1. Germline V CDR1 and CDR2: SNHLY, FYNNEI. V was clipped by 6 bases and J by 7 bases; unmatched bases: 10. The CDR3 has 14 amino acids.

The CDR3 region is CASSLGLGPDEQYF. The CDR3 DNA follows: TGTGCCAGCAGCTTAGGATTGGGCCCGGACGAGCAGTACTTC. The chain couples TRBV11-3 to TRBJ2-7; no clear D. Germline V gene lookup returns CDR1 SGHNT and CDR2 YENEEA. The CDR3 runs to 14 residues. V was pared by 1 base and J by 5 bases, with 12 bases between.

The chain combines TRBV5-1 with TRBJ2-5, with TRBD2 matching over 10 bases. Germline V gene lookup returns CDR1 SGHRS and CDR2 YFSETQ. V lost 4 bases and J lost 2; bases outside the gene matches: 8. CDR3 length: 16 residues. Written as DNA, the CDR3 is TGCGCCAGCAGCCGATCCGGACTAGCGGAACAAGAGACCCAGTACTTC. This sequence encodes CASSRSGLAEQETQYF.

This chain joins TRBV10-3 and TRBJ1-2; weak D call: TRBD1 (6 bases). The CDR3 length is 14 residues. Trimming left V 8 bases short and J 6 bases short, with 19 bases between. The V gene's germline CDR1 is ENHRY and CDR2 SYGVKD. The CDR3, as DNA: TGTGCCATCGGGCCGGACAGTTCTTTGAATGGCTACACCTTC. It specifies CAIGPDSSLNGYTF.

This clone was recorded a few times. J is TRBJ1-1 and V is TRBV6-1, with a weak D call TRBD1 (5 bases). Trimming shortened V by 3 bases and J by 2 bases, and 13 bases separated the two germline ends. Germline V gene sequence: CDR1 MNHNS, CDR2 SASEGT. CDR3 length: 15 amino acids. The CDR3 DNA follows: TGTGCCAGCAGTGACCCCTCGACAGTCAACACTGAAGCTTTCTTT. As protein: CASSDPSTVNTEAFF.

The chain couples TRBV5-8 to TRBJ2-5; perhaps TRBD1 as D (6 bases). V lost 1 base to trimming and J lost 4 bases, with 11 bases between them. Germline V CDR1 and CDR2: SGHTS, YDEGEE. The CDR3 has 14 residues. CDR3 in DNA: TGTGCCAGCAGCTTGTGGGGGACACGAGAGACCCAGTACTTC. Amino acids: CASSLWGTRETQYF.

The chain links TRBV7-9 to TRBJ2-7; 12 positions agree with TRBD2. Germline V gives CDR1 SEHNR, CDR2 FQNEAQ (reference sequence). V lost 1 base, J lost 5 bases, and 3 bases stayed unmatched. The CDR3 is made up of 15 amino acids. CDR3 loop: CASSLVTSGSHEQYF. The CDR3 region has the DNA TGTGCCAGCAGCTTAGTGACTAGCGGGAGTCACGAGCAGTACTTC.

The chain is built from TRBV10-3 and TRBJ2-5; D is perhaps TRBD2 (5 bases). V was clipped by 6 bases and J by 0 bases, with 8 bases between them. The CDR3 extends over 13 amino acids. CDR1 is ENHRY and CDR2 is SYGVKD in the germline V gene. CDR3 region: CAIRAGHQETQYF. In DNA form, the CDR3 reads TGTGCCATCAGGGCGGGCCACCAAGAGACCCAGTACTTC.

This clone turned up a few times. The rearrangement uses TRBV2 and TRBJ2-3; TRBD2 might be the D (5 bases). Trimming took 3 bases from V and 1 from J, leaving 11 bases between them. The CDR3 has 15 amino acids. Germline CDR1 reads SNHLY; CDR2 reads FYNNEI. CDR3: CASSDWRARTDTQYF. CDR3 nucleotides: TGTGCCAGCAGTGATTGGCGGGCCCGCACAGATACGCAGTATTTT.

This clone appeared a few times. V usage is TRBV9 and J usage is TRBJ1-2, with TRBD1 identical over 7 bases. Looked up from germline, CDR1 is SGDLS and CDR2 is YYNGEE. After removal of 0 bases from V and 5 bases from J, the junction contained 7 bases not matched to a gene. This CDR3 region has 15 residues. The CDR3 region has the DNA TGTGCCAGCAGCGTAGCCCCGAGACAGGGATATGGCTACACCTTC. Amino acid sequence: CASSVAPRQGYGYTF.

The sample holds a few counts of this clone. The gene calls are TRBV11-2 and TRBJ1-1, with D possibly TRBD1 on 6 matching bases. This CDR3 has 14 residues. V was pared by 4 bases and J by 4 bases, with 13 bases between. Germline V gives CDR1 SGHAT, CDR2 FQNNGV. The CDR3 spells CASSSQGSGTEAFF. CDR3 nucleotides: TGTGCCAGCAGCTCGCAGGGGAGTGGCACTGAAGCTTTCTTT.

The V and J genes are TRBV4-1 and TRBJ1-4; 8 positions agree with TRBD1. This CDR3 contains 15 residues. Germline trimming cut 4 bases from V and 5 bases from J; bases unmatched to any gene: 6. The germline CDR1 and CDR2 sequences are MGHRA and YSYEKL. The CDR3 DNA follows: TGCGCCAGCAGCCGTGGGACAGGCGCCAATGAAAAACTGTTTTTT. Encoded protein: CASSRGTGANEKLFF.

J is TRBJ2-3 and V is TRBV6-5, with D possibly matching TRBD2 (6 bases). The CDR3 spans 11 residues. V was clipped by 10 bases and J by 8 bases, with 13 bases between them. Germline V gene data show CDR1 as MNHEY and CDR2 as SVGAGI. This chain's CDR3 is CATEGLATQYF. The DNA of the CDR3 is TGTGCCACGGAGGGACTGGCTACGCAGTATTTT.

V usage is TRBV6-6 and J usage is TRBJ1-5; 9 nucleotides agree with TRBD1. Germline V gene lookup returns CDR1 MNHNY and CDR2 SVGAGI (reference sequence). The V and J ends lost 3 bases and 5 bases, in that order; junction bases with no gene match: 5. There are 15 residues in the CDR3. Here the CDR3 reads CASSYGDRVDQPQHF. CDR3 sequence (DNA): TGTGCCAGCAGTTATGGGGACAGGGTGGATCAGCCCCAGCATTTT.

The V call is TRBV20-1, the J call TRBJ1-6; D not certain. The CDR3 totals 11 residues. Germline CDR1 reads DFQATT; CDR2 reads SNEGSKA (reference sequence). V lost 3 bases and J 9 bases, leaving 6 bases between the germline ends. The CDR3 coding sequence is TGCAGTGCTAGTTTCATTTCACCCCTCCACTTT. Translated, it gives CSASFISPLHF.

The J gene is TRBJ1-3, the V gene TRBV27; no clear D. V was clipped by 2 bases and J by 0 bases, with 17 bases between them. Germline CDR1 MNHEY, CDR2 SMNVEV (reference sequence). This CDR3 is 18 amino acids long. CDR3 amino acids: CASSLPPSALSSGNTIYF. CDR3 DNA: TGTGCCAGCAGTTTACCCCCTTCCGCGCTAAGCTCTGGAAACACCATATATTTT.

The rearrangement uses TRBV6-5 and TRBJ1-4, with D unclear. Germline V gene lookup returns CDR1 MNHEY and CDR2 SVGAGI. V was pared by 5 bases and J by 4 bases, with 11 bases between. CDR3 size: 14 residues. DNA for the CDR3: TGTGCCAGCAGTCGCTCGGTAGATAATGAAAAACTGTTTTTT. It codes for CASSRSVDNEKLFF.

The rearrangement links TRBV18 to TRBJ2-3, with a possible D match to TRBD2 (5 bases). The CDR3 contains 17 residues. Germline loops: CDR1 KGHSH, CDR2 LQKENI. Trimming took off 2 bases at V and 0 bases at J, with 15 bases between the two ends. The CDR3: CASSPRIRRTSTDTQYF. CDR3 bases: TGTGCCAGCTCACCAAGGATTCGAAGGACTAGCACAGATACGCAGTATTTT.

The rearrangement links TRBV28 to TRBJ1-2; the D is unclear. The CDR3 sequence is 15 residues long. With 4 bases removed from V and 3 bases from J, the gap between germline ends came to 15 bases. In germline, CDR1 is MDHEN, CDR2 SYDVKM. The CDR3 nucleotides read TGTGCCAGCAGTTCGGTAGCCCCGCCAGACTATGGCTACACCTTC. It is translated as CASSSVAPPDYGYTF.

This clone was detected only once. V usage is TRBV5-1 and J usage is TRBJ2-3; 8 nucleotides align to TRBD2. The CDR3 loop spans 14 amino acids. CDR1 SGHRS and CDR2 YFSETQ come from the germline V gene. V lost 2 bases and J lost 6; bases outside the gene matches: 5. The CDR3 coding sequence is TGCGCCAGCAGCTTAGCGGGAGATGGGGATACGCAGTATTTT. This translates into CASSLAGDGDTQYF.

V and J are TRBV19 and TRBJ1-2; 9 nucleotides align to TRBD1. CDR3 length: 16 residues. CDR1 is LNHDA, CDR2 SQIVND, per germline (reference sequence). Losses at the gene ends were 9 bases for V and 4 bases for J; bases not matched to a gene: 15. The CDR3, as DNA: TGTGCCAGCACCGGGACAGGGTTTCATGGTGGCTATGGCTACACCTTC. It codes for CASTGTGFHGGYGYTF.

The chain recombines TRBV19 with TRBJ2-2; D is ambiguous. The CDR3 runs to 15 residues. V dropped 0 bases and J dropped 3 bases, with 8 bases sitting between them. Germline V gene lookup returns CDR1 LNHDA and CDR2 SQIVND (reference sequence). In DNA form, the CDR3 reads TGTGCCAGTAGTATAGATGAGGCGTACACCGGGGAGCTGTTTTTT. Translation gives CASSIDEAYTGELFF.

This clone was seen a handful of times. This rearrangement joins TRBV6-2 or TRBV6-3 to TRBJ1-5; a possible D gene is TRBD1 (6 bases). This CDR3 contains 16 residues. From germline, CDR1 is MNHEY and CDR2 SVGEGT. V gave up 0 bases and J gave up 2 bases, with 11 bases separating them. The CDR3 DNA follows: TGTGCCAGCAGTTACTCGTGGGGGCTGGGCAATCAGCCCCAGCATTTT. Translated, it gives CASSYSWGLGNQPQHF.

This clone showed up just a few times. The chain employs TRBV18 and TRBJ2-3; 10 bases are a match to TRBD2. The junction had 7 bases not matched to a gene; V was cut back by 2 bases and J by 2 bases. The CDR3 loop spans 17 amino acids. The V gene's germline CDR1 is KGHSH and CDR2 LQKENI. The CDR3 protein is CASSPMLAGEFTDTQYF. The CDR3 bases are TGTGCCAGCTCACCAATGCTAGCGGGAGAATTCACAGATACGCAGTATTTT. Together with reference TRBV18 and TRBJ2-3, the CDR3 gives the full variable domain: NAGVMQNPRHLVRRRGQEARLRCSPMKGHSHVYWYRQLPEEGLKFMVYLQKENIIDESGMPKERFSAEFPKEGPSILRIQQVVRGDSAAYFCASSPMLAGEFTDTQYFGPGTRLTVL.